This T cell receptor beta chain was recovered during a study of identifying expanded T cells in peripheral blood (dated by TCRdb to about 2019). With regard to the full study: Four technical replicates, made by sequencing separate aliquots from the same pool of genomic DNA, were compared pairwise.

The CDR3 has 15 amino acids, counting the end cysteine and phenylalanine. Kept here is only the CDR3 DNA, which spans 45 bases and is read in frame from base 1. The trim is 7 bases for V and 5 bases for J, with a gap of 21 bases between the germline ends. From a lookup of the germline V gene, CDR1 and CDR2 are MGHDK and SYGVNS. No immune events such as infections were documented for the healthy donors during the collection period. Blood repertoires from healthy donors were used as a training cohort for calibrating time-dependent variance in a beta-binomial model of differential abundance of T-cell clones. There were around 10 healthy donors in the training cohort, of whom 3 were female and 7 were male. The donors were between about 25 and 70 years old, with an average age of 43 years. Whole blood was collected from each healthy donor at three time points spaced two to three weeks apart and obtained from a commercial supplier. For immunosequencing, genomic DNA was extracted from unsorted whole blood.

The immunoSEQ Assay, which uses bias-controlled multiplex PCR amplification of genomic DNA, was used to profile TCRbeta CDR3 regions. The paper's data handling went like this. To quantify the absolute abundance of each unique TCRbeta CDR3 region, the sequences were collapsed and filtered. Two models were used to test differential abundance: a binomial model (Fisher-equivalent) and a beta-binomial model that adds time-dependent variance fitted from healthy donors. Clones with fewer than 5 combined templates were removed, and a clone was called differentially abundant if the clone's Benjamini-Hochberg FDR was below 0.01. Beta-binomial variance was modeled as a function of total template count across the two samples using the form v = (b*log(k)+a)^2. In its TCRdb copy, this immuneACCESS table keeps in-frame sequences only and misses some clones. Where compared with another copy, unresolved V genes explain less than half of these, and the others have no known cause. V and J calls and clone size are copied from that table; D and trimming were computed from the DNA. The sample includes approximately 92,000 clones, with roughly 81% observed a single time. The top ten hold around 4.3% of the sample.

What the research found in general, with its limitations: It was expected by the authors that biological variance in healthy repertoires might increase further over much longer intervals, such as months to years. Across all healthy-donor time intervals, the beta-binomial model significantly cut both the number of clones called differentially abundant and the false-positive rate. In all healthy donors, the variance in clone template counts between samples taken roughly 14 days apart rose significantly as total template count increased. Between technical replicates the binomial model flagged about 1.1 differentially abundant clones, whereas over about 2 weeks the binomial model flagged about 16.4 and over about four weeks 19 to 20.

Concerning this clone itself: The antigen it binds to is not known. Base qualities are not provided; no much larger clone lies one nucleotide away.

The chain joins TRBV25-1 to TRBJ2-7, with the D gene not confidently named. The source material was blood. The receptor comes from a person between 18 and 75 years old in good health. The nucleotide sequence is given as TGTGCCAGCACCCCCCTTGGGGAAGGGTCCCACGAGCAGTACTTC. This translates into CASTPLGEGSHEQYF.